This passage covers 27 T cell receptor beta chains from one sample sequenced in a study of shared clonotypes between healthy human individuals. TCRdb's copy holds only in-frame clones and misses some; the assay was immunoSEQ multiplex PCR. The sample includes 2 million to 2.5 million clones, around 95% of them seen just once. The sample consisted of naive CD4+ T cells sorted from blood. The subset here: CD45RA+ positively selected. These receptors originate from a man between 18 and 29 years old in good health.

A note on this clone: The sample carries other DNA sequences with the same CDR3. The chain links TRBV7-2 to TRBJ1-4; TRBD1 aligns across 11 bases. Germline assignment: CDR1 SGHTA and CDR2 FQGNSA. CDR3 length: 15 amino acids. V gave up 3 bases and J gave up 8 bases; unmatched junction bases: 5. CDR3 in DNA: TGTGCCAGCAGCTTCGCCGGGACAGGGGGAGAAAAACTGTTTTTT. Its translation: CASSFAGTGGEKLFF.

The chain is built from TRBV28 and TRBJ2-7, with D perhaps being TRBD1 or TRBD2 (5 bases each). This CDR3 is 14 amino acids long. The V gene's germline CDR1 is MDHEN and CDR2 SYDVKM. V lost 8 bases to trimming and J lost 1 base, with 15 bases between them. The CDR3 DNA follows: TGTGCCAGCCGGAAAGGGACCGATTCCTACGAGCAGTACTTC. Protein sequence: CASRKGTDSYEQYF.

A remark on this clone: The germline gene is not matched at one end of the junction; a read error may be the cause. The CDR3 nucleotides read TGTGCTAGCAGCTCCGGTCCTGGCGACACCATATATTTT. Encoded protein: CASSSGPGDTIYF. The rearrangement uses TRBV7-7 and TRBJ1-3; the D is unclear. The germline V gene has CDR1 SSHAT and CDR2 FNYEAQ (reference sequence). The CDR3 is 13 amino acids.

About this clone: An end of the junction does not agree with germline; a read error may underlie this. This chain links TRBV10-1 with TRBJ2-2, with D possibly being TRBD2 (6 bases). Germline V lookup: CDR1 WNHNN, CDR2 SYGVQD (reference sequence). This CDR3 has 12 residues. CDR3 bases: TGCGCCAGCAGTAGGGACGGCGGGGTGCTGTTTTTT. This sequence encodes CASSRDGGVLFF.

The V and J genes are TRBV6-5 and TRBJ2-5, with TRBD2 as a possible D gene (5 bases). Germline loops: CDR1 MNHEY, CDR2 SVGAGI. The CDR3 has 13 amino acids. V lost 2 bases and J lost 7, with 11 bases in between. The CDR3 nucleotides read TGTGCCAGCAGTTACGCCGGGGTAGGGACCCAGTACTTC. It yields the protein CASSYAGVGTQYF.

Points on this clone: Distinct nucleotide sequences in the sample also encode this CDR3. The genes are TRBV5-4 and TRBJ2-1, with 7 bases fitting TRBD1. Germline V lookup: CDR1 SGHNT, CDR2 YYREEE (reference sequence). The CDR3 spans 15 residues. J was trimmed by 4 bases and V by 0 bases; bases with no gene match: 4. The DNA for the CDR3 is TGTGCCAGCAGCTTGGGGGGACAGACTTACAATGAGCAGTTCTTC. It codes for CASSLGGQTYNEQFF.

The rearrangement links TRBV5-6 to TRBJ2-2; D is unresolved. This CDR3 has 16 residues. CDR1 and CDR2 (germline): SGHDT, YYEEEE. V was trimmed by 1 base and J by 2 bases, leaving 12 bases between them. The CDR3: CASSLYSKGNTGELFF. The CDR3 bases are TGTGCCAGCAGCTTGTACAGCAAGGGAAACACCGGGGAGCTGTTTTTT.

This clone came up once. Other DNA sequences in this sample translate to the same CDR3. The CDR3 protein is CASSPGQGGDTQYF. As DNA, the CDR3 is TGTGCCAGCAGCCCCGGACAGGGCGGAGATACGCAGTATTTT. V and J are TRBV9 and TRBJ2-3, with 8 bases identical to TRBD1. The V gene end was trimmed by 4 bases and the J gene end by 5 bases; junction bases not matched to a gene: 6. The germline V gene has CDR1 SGDLS and CDR2 YYNGEE. CDR3 length: 14 amino acids.

The genes are TRBV6-5 and TRBJ2-7; the match to TRBD1 covers 8 bases. Germline V CDR1 and CDR2: MNHEY, SVGAGI. The ends lost 8 bases at V and 5 bases at J; junction bases unmatched: 11. This CDR3 is 14 amino acids long. The DNA for the CDR3 is TGTGCCAGCTCGTCCCAACAGGGGGGTGACGAGCAGTACTTC. This encodes CASSSQQGGDEQYF.

This rearrangement joins TRBV7-2 to TRBJ2-1; D could derive from TRBD1 or TRBD2 (5 bases each). The CDR3 length is 14 residues. Trimming shortened V by 5 bases and J by 10 bases, and 18 bases separated the two germline ends. CDR1 and CDR2 (germline): SGHTA, FQGNSA. CDR3 sequence reads: CASSPRGPSEEQFF. Written as DNA, the CDR3 is TGTGCCAGCAGCCCCCGGGGCCCGAGTGAAGAGCAGTTCTTC.

This sequence joins TRBV13 and TRBJ2-7, with 9 positions matching TRBD1. The CDR3 is 14 residues long. From germline, CDR1 is PRHDT and CDR2 FYEKMQ (reference sequence). Trimming took 5 bases from V and 5 from J; bases not matched to a gene: 7. CDR3 coding DNA: TGTGCCAGCAGCATCCGGGACAGGGAGGACGAGCAGTACTTC. This sequence encodes CASSIRDREDEQYF.

The J gene is TRBJ1-1, the V gene TRBV5-6; D possibly corresponds to TRBD1 (5 bases). The CDR3 runs to 14 residues. V lost 7 bases, J lost 6 bases, and 19 bases lay in between. The germline gives CDR1 SGHDT, CDR2 YYEEEE. The CDR3 nucleotides are TGTGCCAGCTCTGGACTCCCCCTAGGGGCTGAAGCTTTCTTT. Its translation: CASSGLPLGAEAFF.

This clone appeared a single time. The chain uses TRBV10-3 and TRBJ2-5; D not certain. The last part of the DNA fits TRBJ2-7 better; the J call may be wrong. Germline V CDR1 and CDR2: ENHRY, SYGVKD. The length of the CDR3 is 13 residues. The CDR3 DNA reads as TGTGCCATCAGTAAAACAGAAACCTACGAGCAGTACTTC. Its translation: CAISKTETYEQYF.

The chain has TRBV5-1 and TRBJ1-1; TRBD1 is a possible D gene (6 bases). Germline V lookup: CDR1 SGHRS, CDR2 YFSETQ. The V and J ends lost 4 bases and 0 bases respectively, with 22 bases between them. This CDR3 contains 18 residues. Here the CDR3 reads CASSPGGPGHLLNTEAFF. The CDR3 coding sequence is TGCGCCAGCAGCCCGGGGGGGCCGGGCCACCTTTTGAACACTGAAGCTTTCTTT.

The chain has TRBV5-1 and TRBJ2-5; D ambiguous. Trimming pared 8 bases from V and 5 bases from J, leaving 10 bases between. The CDR3 extends over 11 amino acids. Germline V gene sequence: CDR1 SGHRS, CDR2 YFSETQ. Here the CDR3 reads CASTKRETQYF. In DNA, the CDR3 is TGCGCCAGTACAAAGAGGGAGACCCAGTACTTC.

The chain is built from TRBV5-1 and TRBJ2-1; D not certain. The CDR3 loop spans 15 amino acids. Germline assignment: CDR1 SGHRS and CDR2 YFSETQ. Trimming pared 4 bases from V and 7 bases from J, leaving 18 bases between. CDR3 sequence: CASSPDGSSWNEQFF. Written as DNA, the CDR3 is TGCGCCAGCAGCCCGGACGGGTCCTCGTGGAATGAGCAGTTCTTC.

This chain connects TRBV19 to TRBJ2-1; TRBD2 is a possible D gene (6 bases). Trimming removed 3 bases from V and 9 bases from J, with 12 bases in between. In germline, CDR1 is LNHDA, CDR2 SQIVND (reference sequence). The CDR3 is made up of 13 amino acids. The CDR3 loop reads CASSIGGAGEQFF. The CDR3 coding sequence is TGTGCCAGTAGTATCGGAGGGGCTGGTGAGCAGTTCTTC.

The chain recombines TRBV28 with TRBJ2-7; D tentatively reads TRBD1 or TRBD2 (5 bases each). The CDR3 sequence is 15 residues long. V lost 5 bases to trimming and J lost 2 bases, with 16 bases between them. The germline V gene has CDR1 MDHEN and CDR2 SYDVKM. The CDR3 region is CASSPMGPVTYEQYF. DNA of the CDR3: TGTGCCAGCAGTCCGATGGGACCAGTAACCTACGAGCAGTACTTC.

The V gene is TRBV19, the J gene TRBJ2-7; 7 bases align to TRBD1. The junction had 6 bases not matched to a gene; V was cut back by 4 bases and J by 3 bases. The CDR3 covers 14 residues. From germline, CDR1 is LNHDA and CDR2 SQIVND (reference sequence). The CDR3 reads CASSRDRVSYEQYF. The CDR3 region has the DNA TGTGCCAGTAGTAGAGACAGGGTCAGCTACGAGCAGTACTTC.

The chain employs TRBV5-1 and TRBJ2-7, with D possibly matching TRBD1 (6 bases). CDR3 size: 15 residues. V was clipped by 3 bases and J by 2 bases, with 15 bases between them. The V gene's germline CDR1 is SGHRS and CDR2 YFSETQ. The CDR3 sequence is CASSSQTGAAYEQYF. The CDR3 nucleotides are TGCGCCAGCAGCTCCCAGACAGGCGCCGCCTACGAGCAGTACTTC. Supplemented by reference TRBV5-1 and TRBJ2-7, the full variable domain reads KAGVTQTPRYLIKTRGQQVTLSCSPISGHRSVSWYQQTPGQGLQFLFEYFSETQRNKGNFPGRFSGRQFSNSRSEMNVSTLELGDSALYLCASSSQTGAAYEQYFGPGTRLTVT.

In its sample, this clone was seen once. The V and J genes are TRBV11-2 and TRBJ1-6; no firm D call. In germline, CDR1 is SGHAT, CDR2 FQNNGV. The CDR3 spans 15 residues. V was pared by 5 bases and J by 3 bases, with 11 bases between. The CDR3 region is CASSRREIYNSPLHF. The CDR3 nucleotides are TGTGCCAGCAGCCGCCGGGAGATCTATAATTCACCCCTCCACTTT.

The chain uses TRBV6-5 and TRBJ1-2; TRBD1 matches 7 bases. Germline assignment: CDR1 MNHEY and CDR2 SVGAGI. Trimming took 8 bases from V and 4 from J; bases not matched to a gene: 10. The CDR3 has 14 residues. The DNA of the CDR3 is TGTGCCAGCTATACCCAGGGGGGAGGCTATGGCTACACCTTC. The encoded protein is CASYTQGGGYGYTF.

The genes are TRBV5-6 and TRBJ2-1; no reliable D call. The V and J ends lost 7 bases and 5 bases respectively, with 13 bases between them. The CDR3 totals 13 residues. Germline V lookup: CDR1 SGHDT, CDR2 YYEEEE. The CDR3 reads CASERVFNNEQFF. CDR3 DNA: TGTGCCAGCGAAAGAGTTTTCAACAATGAGCAGTTCTTC.

This chain links TRBV5-1 with TRBJ2-5; possibly TRBD1 for D (6 bases). Germline values: CDR1 SGHRS, CDR2 YFSETQ. This CDR3 has 15 residues. Trimming pared 1 base from V and 5 bases from J, leaving 15 bases between. Here the CDR3 reads CASSLMAGATETQYF. CDR3 DNA: TGCGCCAGCAGCTTGATGGCAGGGGCAACGGAGACCCAGTACTTC.

This chain joins TRBV6-5 and TRBJ2-2; TRBD1 aligns across 7 bases. In germline, CDR1 is MNHEY, CDR2 SVGAGI. The V and J ends lost 6 bases and 1 base, in that order; junction bases with no gene match: 5. This CDR3 comprises 15 residues. The CDR3 sequence: CASSRRTGNTGELFF. CDR3 sequence (DNA): TGTGCCAGCAGCCGCCGGACAGGGAACACCGGGGAGCTGTTTTTT.

This rearrangement joins TRBV11-1 to TRBJ2-7, with 10 bases lining up with TRBD1. The germline V gene has CDR1 SGHAT and CDR2 FQDESV (reference sequence). This CDR3 comprises 14 residues. Germline trimming cut 5 bases from V and 2 bases from J; bases unmatched to any gene: 3. The CDR3 spells CASSPGTGAYEQYF. DNA for the CDR3: TGTGCCAGCAGCCCCGGGACAGGGGCCTACGAGCAGTACTTC.

The rearrangement uses TRBV19 and TRBJ2-7, with D tentatively TRBD1 (6 bases). The ends were cut back, 4 bases at V and 4 bases at J, with 17 bases in the middle. The CDR3 is made up of 15 amino acids. Per germline, CDR1 LNHDA and CDR2 SQIVND (reference sequence). In DNA, the CDR3 is TGTGCCAGTAGTAAACTCAATACAGGGTTGTACGAGCAGTACTTC. This codes for CASSKLNTGLYEQYF. The full variable domain, its missing parts supplied by reference TRBV19 and TRBJ2-7, is DGGITQSPKYLFRKEGQNVTLSCEQNLNHDAMYWYRQDPGQGLRLIYYSQIVNDFQKGDIAEGYSVSREKKESFPLTVTSAQKNPTAFYLCASSKLNTGLYEQYFGPGTRLTVT.